This TCR beta chain came from a study of shared clonotypes between healthy human individuals. Study results and limitations: Rarefaction indicated that sorted-subset sequencing remained incomplete although depth was large. In a few donors, around 4.8% of naive CD4 clonotypes appeared in common.

Points on this clone: What it binds is not known.

An assay was performed, and its level was deep. The DNA input per sorted-subset replicate PCR was 200 ng, corresponding to tens of thousands of T cell genomes. The repertoire was sequenced with immunoSEQ multiplex PCR; TCRdb's copy has only in-frame clones and lacks some. The table lists some 360,000 clones, less than 85% of them singletons. Deletions cut 6 bases from V and 0 bases from J, with 12 bases between. CDR1 and CDR2 from the germline V gene are MNHEY and SMNVEV (reference sequence). The CDR3 covers 14 residues. The specimen sequenced was memory CD4+ T cells sorted from blood. Subset given: CD45RA-negative fraction. The V and J genes are TRBV27 and TRBJ2-7, with D possibly being TRBD2 (5 bases). The source of this sequence is a young man in good health. CDR3 residues: CASRKEGSSYEQYF. The CDR3 DNA follows: TGTGCCAGCAGAAAGGAAGGGAGCTCCTACGAGCAGTACTTC.